This is a list of T cell receptor beta chains from one sample in a study of shared clonotypes between healthy human individuals. Clones were sequenced by immunoSEQ multiplex PCR, and TCRdb holds only the in-frame ones, with some missing. The sample shows about 1.5 million clones, 95% to 99% of them seen only once. The sequencing sample was made of naive CD4+ T cells sorted from blood. These receptors originate from a man aged 25 to 40 in good health. CDR3s include the opening cysteine and the closing phenylalanine or tryptophan. A D gene is named only where the DNA matches it firmly. Clone size, where shown, is once, few, many, or a class for clones that have expanded.

clone_size: few; v_call: TRBV7-9; cdr3_length: 12; j_call: TRBJ2-2; d_call: NA; cdr3_aa: CASSLNTGELFF; cdr3_nt: TGTGCCAGCAGCCTGAACACCGGGGAGCTGTTTTTT
clone_size: once; v_call: TRBV6-6; cdr3_length: 15; j_call: TRBJ2-1; d_call: TRBD2; cdr3_aa: CASSPRVAGVCEQFF; cdr3_nt: TGTGCCAGCAGTCCCCGGGTAGCGGGAGTCTGTGAGCAGTTCTTC
clone_size: NA; v_call: TRBV18; cdr3_length: 18; j_call: TRBJ2-2; d_call: TRBD2; cdr3_aa: CASSPARRLAGTTGELFF; cdr3_nt: TGTGCCAGCTCACCGGCCCGGAGACTAGCGGGAACCACCGGGGAGCTGTTTTTT
clone_size: NA; v_call: TRBV9; cdr3_length: 15; j_call: TRBJ2-3; d_call: NA; cdr3_aa: CASSVGGLSTDTQYF; cdr3_nt: TGTGCCAGCAGCGTAGGAGGACTTAGCACAGATACGCAGTATTTT
clone_size: once; v_call: TRBV6-5; cdr3_length: 14; j_call: TRBJ1-6; d_call: NA; cdr3_aa: CASRARTVNSPLHF; cdr3_nt: TGTGCCAGCAGAGCAAGGACAGTTAATTCACCCCTCCACTTT
clone_size: NA; v_call: TRBV7-9; cdr3_length: 15; j_call: TRBJ1-3; d_call: NA; cdr3_aa: CASLLSGASGNTIYF; cdr3_nt: TGTGCCAGCTTGCTTTCGGGGGCATCTGGAAACACCATATATTTT
clone_size: once; v_call: TRBV5-5; cdr3_length: 17; j_call: TRBJ2-7; d_call: NA; cdr3_aa: CASSFQSSPGPLPKQYF; cdr3_nt: TGTGCCAGCAGCTTTCAGTCTTCTCCTGGGCCGCTCCCAAAGCAGTACTTC
clone_size: NA; v_call: TRBV11-1; cdr3_length: 16; j_call: TRBJ2-7; d_call: NA; cdr3_aa: CASSLAYTGRLYEQYF; cdr3_nt: TGTGCCAGCAGCTTAGCTTATACCGGACGGTTATACGAGCAGTACTTC
clone_size: NA; v_call: TRBV30; cdr3_length: 16; j_call: TRBJ2-7; d_call: TRBD2; cdr3_aa: CAQSHHQAGGLNEQYF; cdr3_nt: TGTGCCCAATCCCACCATCAAGCGGGGGGACTAAACGAGCAGTACTTC
clone_size: NA; v_call: TRBV18; cdr3_length: 16; j_call: TRBJ1-3; d_call: TRBD1; cdr3_aa: CASSTLQGNSGNTIYF; cdr3_nt: TGTGCCAGCTCAACATTACAGGGGAACTCTGGAAACACCATATATTTT
clone_size: NA; v_call: TRBV6-1; cdr3_length: 13; j_call: TRBJ2-7; d_call: NA; cdr3_aa: CASSGRPPYEQYF; cdr3_nt: TGTGCCAGCAGCGGACGGCCGCCCTACGAGCAGTACTTC
clone_size: NA; v_call: TRBV27; cdr3_length: 14; j_call: TRBJ1-5; d_call: NA; cdr3_aa: CASSSWGSNQPQHF; cdr3_nt: TGTGCCAGCAGTTCGTGGGGGAGCAATCAGCCCCAGCATTTT
clone_size: NA; v_call: TRBV5-1; cdr3_length: 14; j_call: TRBJ2-3; d_call: NA; cdr3_aa: CASSLSGSTDTQYF; cdr3_nt: TGCGCCAGCAGCTTGAGCGGTTCTACAGATACGCAGTATTTT
clone_size: NA; v_call: TRBV11-2; cdr3_length: 13; j_call: TRBJ2-1; d_call: NA; cdr3_aa: CASSLGRRDVPFF; cdr3_nt: TGTGCCAGCAGCTTAGGGCGCAGGGACGTTCCGTTCTTC
clone_size: NA; v_call: TRBV7-9; cdr3_length: 15; j_call: TRBJ2-2; d_call: NA; cdr3_aa: CASNSGLKNTGELFF; cdr3_nt: TGTGCCAGCAACTCCGGACTGAAGAACACCGGGGAGCTGTTTTTT
clone_size: NA; v_call: TRBV18; cdr3_length: 16; j_call: TRBJ1-3; d_call: NA; cdr3_aa: CASSQNSRFPGNTIYF; cdr3_nt: TGTGCCAGCTCACAGAACTCAAGATTCCCTGGAAACACCATATATTTT
clone_size: NA; v_call: TRBV6-5; cdr3_length: 16; j_call: TRBJ2-2; d_call: NA; cdr3_aa: CASSYFGGVNTGELFF; cdr3_nt: TGTGCCAGCAGTTACTTTGGGGGAGTTAACACCGGGGAGCTGTTTTTT
clone_size: NA; v_call: TRBV7-6; cdr3_length: 20; j_call: TRBJ2-5; d_call: NA; cdr3_aa: CASSLRTPGHPPVGQETQYF; cdr3_nt: TGTGCCAGCAGCTTACGCACACCGGGACATCCCCCCGTGGGCCAAGAGACCCAGTACTTC
clone_size: NA; v_call: TRBV5-5; cdr3_length: 14; j_call: TRBJ2-7; d_call: NA; cdr3_aa: CASSRPRSSYEQYF; cdr3_nt: TGTGCCAGCAGCCGGCCGCGGTCGAGCTACGAGCAGTACTTC
clone_size: NA; v_call: TRBV7-8; cdr3_length: 13; j_call: TRBJ2-7; d_call: NA; cdr3_aa: CASSLAPLREQYF; cdr3_nt: TGTGCCAGCAGCTTAGCTCCGTTGAGGGAGCAGTACTTC
clone_size: NA; v_call: TRBV7-3; cdr3_length: 13; j_call: TRBJ2-3; d_call: TRBD1; cdr3_aa: CASSPQGADTQYF; cdr3_nt: TGTGCCAGCAGCCCCCAGGGGGCAGATACGCAGTATTTT
clone_size: NA; v_call: TRBV28; cdr3_length: 16; j_call: TRBJ2-1; d_call: TRBD2; cdr3_aa: CASSSPGTSGDNEQFF; cdr3_nt: TGTGCCAGCAGTTCACCCGGGACTAGCGGTGACAATGAGCAGTTCTTC
clone_size: NA; v_call: TRBV11-1; cdr3_length: 14; j_call: TRBJ2-7; d_call: TRBD1; cdr3_aa: CASSLGDRAYEQYF; cdr3_nt: TGTGCCAGCAGCTTAGGGGACAGGGCCTACGAGCAGTACTTC
clone_size: NA; v_call: TRBV9; cdr3_length: 14; j_call: TRBJ1-1; d_call: TRBD1; cdr3_aa: CASSVDRADTEAFF; cdr3_nt: TGTGCCAGCAGCGTGGACAGGGCGGACACTGAAGCTTTCTTT
clone_size: NA; v_call: TRBV5-1; cdr3_length: 14; j_call: TRBJ2-5; d_call: NA; cdr3_aa: CASSLGQAQETQYF; cdr3_nt: TGCGCCAGCAGCTTGGGCCAGGCCCAAGAGACCCAGTACTTC
clone_size: NA; v_call: TRBV2; cdr3_length: 12; j_call: TRBJ2-1; d_call: NA; cdr3_aa: CASSPVYNEQFF; cdr3_nt: TGTGCCAGCTCTCCGGTATACAATGAGCAGTTCTTC
clone_size: NA; v_call: TRBV20-1; cdr3_length: 11; j_call: TRBJ2-1; d_call: NA; cdr3_aa: CSAIIVNEQFF; cdr3_nt: TGCAGTGCGATTATTGTTAATGAGCAGTTCTTC
clone_size: NA; v_call: TRBV19; cdr3_length: 14; j_call: TRBJ2-3; d_call: NA; cdr3_aa: CASSIHVLNPSQYF; cdr3_nt: TGTGCCAGTAGTATCCATGTTCTGAATCCGTCGCAGTATTTT
clone_size: NA; v_call: TRBV5-4; cdr3_length: 14; j_call: TRBJ2-3; d_call: NA; cdr3_aa: CASSLGQSTDTQYF; cdr3_nt: TGTGCCAGCAGCTTGGGACAAAGCACAGATACGCAGTATTTT
clone_size: NA; v_call: TRBV9; cdr3_length: 14; j_call: TRBJ2-7; d_call: TRBD1; cdr3_aa: CASSADMDRSEQYF; cdr3_nt: TGTGCCAGCAGCGCCGACATGGACAGGTCCGAGCAGTACTTC
clone_size: NA; v_call: TRBV6-5; cdr3_length: 14; j_call: TRBJ1-4; d_call: NA; cdr3_aa: CASSYAATNEKLFF; cdr3_nt: TGTGCCAGCAGTTACGCCGCAACTAATGAAAAACTGTTTTTT
clone_size: NA; v_call: TRBV6-5; cdr3_length: 15; j_call: TRBJ2-7; d_call: TRBD1; cdr3_aa: CASSFATGGVSEQYF; cdr3_nt: TGTGCCAGCAGTTTCGCGACAGGGGGCGTCTCCGAGCAGTACTTC
clone_size: NA; v_call: TRBV10-3; cdr3_length: 15; j_call: TRBJ2-3; d_call: NA; cdr3_aa: CAISEPDRSADTQYF; cdr3_nt: TGTGCCATCAGTGAGCCAGACAGGTCGGCAGATACGCAGTATTTT
clone_size: NA; v_call: TRBV28; cdr3_length: 15; j_call: TRBJ2-7; d_call: TRBD2; cdr3_aa: CASTNGLAGTYEQYF; cdr3_nt: TGTGCCAGCACAAATGGACTAGCGGGGACCTACGAGCAGTACTTC
clone_size: NA; v_call: TRBV5-1; cdr3_length: 16; j_call: TRBJ2-3; d_call: NA; cdr3_aa: CASSLPGGLGTDTQYF; cdr3_nt: TGCGCCAGCAGCCTCCCCGGGGGACTTGGGACAGATACGCAGTATTTT
clone_size: NA; v_call: TRBV2; cdr3_length: 14; j_call: TRBJ2-4; d_call: NA; cdr3_aa: CASSERLQTYGPYF; cdr3_nt: TGTGCCAGCAGTGAAAGGCTACAAACTTATGGACCGTACTTC
clone_size: NA; v_call: TRBV7-2; cdr3_length: 13; j_call: TRBJ1-2; d_call: NA; cdr3_aa: CASSLGAFYGYTF; cdr3_nt: TGTGCCAGCAGCTTAGGAGCATTCTATGGCTACACCTTC
clone_size: NA; v_call: TRBV27; cdr3_length: 14; j_call: TRBJ2-7; d_call: NA; cdr3_aa: CASSLWGAKYEQYF; cdr3_nt: TGTGCCAGCAGTTTATGGGGGGCGAAATACGAGCAGTACTTC
clone_size: NA; v_call: TRBV6-5; cdr3_length: 14; j_call: TRBJ1-2; d_call: NA; cdr3_aa: CASSYGAGGLGYTF; cdr3_nt: TGTGCCAGCAGTTACGGGGCTGGGGGCCTTGGCTACACCTTC
clone_size: NA; v_call: TRBV7-2; cdr3_length: 17; j_call: TRBJ1-4; d_call: NA; cdr3_aa: CASSLAGNPATNEKLFF; cdr3_nt: TGTGCCAGCAGCTTAGCAGGAAACCCCGCAACTAATGAAAAACTGTTTTTT